This TCR beta chain came from a study of blood T cell repertoires in COVID-19. As handled by the study authors: Estimation of nucleated cell counts relied on the amplification of reference gene primers. Clones were sequenced by immunoSEQ multiplex PCR, and TCRdb holds only the in-frame ones, with some missing. That table supplies the V and J calls and clone size; D and trimming were determined from the DNA. Among 200,000 to 250,000 clones, approximately 81% were seen once, and the ten largest hold around 18%. This clone was picked up one time. Source material: peripheral blood. The TCR was taken from a woman older than 75 with active or convalescent COVID-19.

CDR3 in DNA: TGTGCCAGCAGTTTAGGGTCGGGAGGCCCCCAGCATTTT. Translation: CASSLGSGGPQHF. The chain carries TRBV27 and TRBJ1-5; D call uncertain. Trimming removed 2 bases at V and 10 bases at J, with 12 bases between. CDR1 MNHEY and CDR2 SMNVEV come from the germline V gene (reference sequence). This CDR3 has 13 amino acids.